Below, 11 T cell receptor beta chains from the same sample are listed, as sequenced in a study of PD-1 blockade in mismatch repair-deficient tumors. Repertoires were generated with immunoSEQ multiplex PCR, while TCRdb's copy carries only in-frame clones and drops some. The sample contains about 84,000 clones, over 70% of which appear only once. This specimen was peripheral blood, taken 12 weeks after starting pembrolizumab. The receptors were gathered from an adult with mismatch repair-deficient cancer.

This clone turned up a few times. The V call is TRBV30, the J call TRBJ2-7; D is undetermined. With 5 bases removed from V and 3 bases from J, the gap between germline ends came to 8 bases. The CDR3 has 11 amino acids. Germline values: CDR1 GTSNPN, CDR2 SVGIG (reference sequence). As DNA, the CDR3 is TGTGCCTGGCTAGGCTTCTACGAGCAGTACTTC. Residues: CAWLGFYEQYF.

CDR3 sequence reads: CASKARTNTEAFF. The CDR3 DNA follows: TGTGCCAGCAAGGCGCGAACGAACACTGAAGCTTTCTTT. V is TRBV19 and J is TRBJ1-1, with no clear D. The length of the CDR3 is 13 residues. Germline loops: CDR1 LNHDA, CDR2 SQIVND (reference sequence). V gave up 9 bases and J gave up 1 base, with 12 bases separating them.

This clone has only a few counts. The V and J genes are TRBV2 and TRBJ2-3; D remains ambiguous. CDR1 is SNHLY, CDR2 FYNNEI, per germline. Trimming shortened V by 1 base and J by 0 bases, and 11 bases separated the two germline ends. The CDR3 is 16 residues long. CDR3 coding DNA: TGTGCCAGCAGTGAAGGGGGTGGCAGAAGCACAGATACGCAGTATTTT. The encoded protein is CASSEGGGRSTDTQYF.

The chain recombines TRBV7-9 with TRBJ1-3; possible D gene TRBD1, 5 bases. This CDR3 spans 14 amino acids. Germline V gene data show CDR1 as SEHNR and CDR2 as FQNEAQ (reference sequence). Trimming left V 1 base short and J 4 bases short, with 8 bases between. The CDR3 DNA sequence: TGTGCCAGCAGCTTAGTGACAGAGGGAAACACCATATATTTT. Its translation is CASSLVTEGNTIYF.

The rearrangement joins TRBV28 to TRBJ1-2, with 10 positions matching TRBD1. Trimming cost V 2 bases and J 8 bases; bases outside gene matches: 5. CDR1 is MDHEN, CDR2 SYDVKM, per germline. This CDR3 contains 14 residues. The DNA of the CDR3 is TGTGCCAGCAGTTTAGGGACAGGGGCGGAGGGCTACACCTTC. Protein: CASSLGTGAEGYTF.

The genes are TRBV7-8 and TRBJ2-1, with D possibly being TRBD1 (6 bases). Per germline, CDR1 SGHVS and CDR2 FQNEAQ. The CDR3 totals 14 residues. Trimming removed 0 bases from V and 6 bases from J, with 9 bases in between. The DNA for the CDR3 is TGTGCCAGCAGCTTAGCGCCAGGGGCCAATGAGCAGTTCTTC. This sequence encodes CASSLAPGANEQFF. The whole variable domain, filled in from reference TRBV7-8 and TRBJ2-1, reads GAGVSQSPRYKVAKRGQDVALRCDPISGHVSLFWYQQALGQGPEFLTYFQNEAQLDKSGLPSDRFFAERPEGSVSTLKIQRTQQEDSAVYLCASSLAPGANEQFFGPGTRLTVL.

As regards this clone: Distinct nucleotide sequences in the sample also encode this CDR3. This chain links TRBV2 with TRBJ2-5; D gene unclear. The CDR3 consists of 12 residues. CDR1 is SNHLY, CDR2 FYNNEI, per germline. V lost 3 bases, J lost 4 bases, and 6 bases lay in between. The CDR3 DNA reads TGTGCCAGCAGTGAGGTTCGAGAGACCCAGTACTTC. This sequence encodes CASSEVRETQYF.

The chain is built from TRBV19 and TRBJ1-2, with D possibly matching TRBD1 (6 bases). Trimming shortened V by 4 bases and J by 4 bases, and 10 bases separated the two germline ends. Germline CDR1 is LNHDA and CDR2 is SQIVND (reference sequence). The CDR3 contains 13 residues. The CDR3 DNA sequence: TGTGCCAGTAGTAACAGGGTTGGCTATGGCTACACCTTC. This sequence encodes CASSNRVGYGYTF. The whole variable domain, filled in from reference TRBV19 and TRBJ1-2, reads DGGITQSPKYLFRKEGQNVTLSCEQNLNHDAMYWYRQDPGQGLRLIYYSQIVNDFQKGDIAEGYSVSREKKESFPLTVTSAQKNPTAFYLCASSNRVGYGYTFGSGTRLTVV.

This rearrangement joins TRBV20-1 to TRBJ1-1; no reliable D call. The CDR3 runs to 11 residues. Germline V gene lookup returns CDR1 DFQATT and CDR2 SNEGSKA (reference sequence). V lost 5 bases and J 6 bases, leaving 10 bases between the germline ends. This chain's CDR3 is CSALGGAEAFF. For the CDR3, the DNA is TGCAGTGCTCTAGGAGGCGCTGAAGCTTTCTTT.

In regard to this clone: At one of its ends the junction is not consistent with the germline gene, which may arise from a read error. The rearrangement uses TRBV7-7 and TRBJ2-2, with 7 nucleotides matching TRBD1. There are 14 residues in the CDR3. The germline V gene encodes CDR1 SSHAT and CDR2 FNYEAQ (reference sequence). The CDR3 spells CASSFDRDAGELFF. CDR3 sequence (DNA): TGTGCTAGCAGCTTCGACAGGGACGCCGGGGAGCTGTTTTTT.

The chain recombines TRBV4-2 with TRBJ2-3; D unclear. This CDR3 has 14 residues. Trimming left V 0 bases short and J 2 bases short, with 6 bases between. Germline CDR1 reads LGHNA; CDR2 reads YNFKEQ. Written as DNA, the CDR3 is TGTGCCAGCAGCCAAGAAGGTCTCACAGATACGCAGTATTTT. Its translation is CASSQEGLTDTQYF.